This T cell receptor (beta chain) was recovered during a study of shared clonotypes between healthy human individuals. Study at large: Those who served as donors were a couple of women and a few men between the ages of 18 and 49.

This clone was seen a few times. Samples left unsorted employed 80 million to 95 million PBMCs for genomic DNA. The CDR3 loop spans 13 amino acids. Looked up from germline, CDR1 is SGHKS and CDR2 is YYEKEE (reference sequence). The junction had 3 bases not matched to a gene; V was cut back by 4 bases and J by 3 bases. Deep was the level at which the assay was run. Splitting of each subset's genomic DNA was done evenly across several immunoSEQ plates. TCRdb's table, derived via immunoSEQ multiplex PCR, lists solely in-frame clones and lacks some. The top ten hold approximately 12% of the sample, which has about 490,000 clones, approximately 80% seen once.

Material: PBMCs. This receptor was identified in a woman aged 35 to 49 in good health. Some clones in this sample may be carry-over from other donors' samples. The chain links TRBV5-5 to TRBJ2-7, with 8 bases fitting TRBD2. CDR3 in amino acids: CASSRTSSYEQYF. CDR3 coding DNA: TGTGCCAGCAGCCGGACTAGCAGCTACGAGCAGTACTTC.